This T cell receptor beta chain was profiled in a study of T cell clones after liver transplantation. Study-wide context: Tolerant meant at least one year fully off immunosuppression without liver enzymes above twice normal. Timepoints were pre-transplant, pre-withdrawal, and after withdrawal was completed or failed. Study findings and constraints: Conclusions were preliminary, with small, heterogeneous patient groups.

V dropped 6 bases and J dropped 4 bases, with 19 bases sitting between them. The CDR3 is 15 amino acids. Germline CDR1 MDHEN, CDR2 SYDVKM. This table comes from immunoSEQ multiplex PCR, and its TCRdb copy is limited to in-frame clones, with some not included. This sample yields about 74,000 clones, of which roughly 80% are seen a single time; roughly 0.54% belongs to the top ten. Remarks on this clone: Its specificity is not known.

This chain uses TRBV28 with TRBJ2-7; D tentatively fits TRBD1 or TRBD2 (5 bases each). This clonotype originated in a human donor who received a liver transplant. The sequenced sample was CD4+ T cells from blood, obtained before liver transplant. The CDR3 coding sequence is TGTGCCAGCAGGTTCACCGGGACCGTTCCTTACGAGCAGTACTTC. Translation gives CASRFTGTVPYEQYF.